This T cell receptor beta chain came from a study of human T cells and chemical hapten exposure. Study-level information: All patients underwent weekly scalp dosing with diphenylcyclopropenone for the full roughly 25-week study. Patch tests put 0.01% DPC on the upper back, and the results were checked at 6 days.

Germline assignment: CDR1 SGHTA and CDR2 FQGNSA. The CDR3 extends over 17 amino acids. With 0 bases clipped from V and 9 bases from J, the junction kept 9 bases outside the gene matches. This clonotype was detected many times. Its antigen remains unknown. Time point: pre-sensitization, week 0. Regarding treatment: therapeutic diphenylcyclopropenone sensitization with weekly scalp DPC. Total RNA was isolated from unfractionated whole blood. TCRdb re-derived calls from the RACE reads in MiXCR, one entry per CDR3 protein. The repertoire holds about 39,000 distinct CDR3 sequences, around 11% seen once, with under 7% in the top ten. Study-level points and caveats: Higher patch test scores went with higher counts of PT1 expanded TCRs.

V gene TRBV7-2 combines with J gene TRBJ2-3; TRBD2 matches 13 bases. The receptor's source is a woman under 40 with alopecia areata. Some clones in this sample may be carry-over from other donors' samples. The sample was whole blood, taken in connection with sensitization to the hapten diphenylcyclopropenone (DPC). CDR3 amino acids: CASSLALGLAGKGTQYF. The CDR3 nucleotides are TGTGCCAGCAGCTTAGCCCTGGGACTAGCGGGAAAAGGGACGCAGTATTTT.